There are a few counts of the clone carrying this TCR beta chain. Its specificity is not known. This sample was included in a study of response to subunit inactivated influenza vaccine. TCRdb used MiXCR to reprocess the RT-PCR reads, holding one entry per CDR3 protein. The table lists about 700,000 distinct CDR3 sequences, 14% of them singletons. Regarding the study as a whole: Authors proposed each seasonal influenza vaccination draws in few new T cells.

Trimming took 0 bases from V and 3 from J, leaving 9 bases between them. This CDR3 is 14 amino acids long. Germline V CDR1 and CDR2: MNHEY, SVGEGT. The TCR sequence derives from a man in his fifties who received an inactivated influenza vaccine. The specimen was PBMCs from blood, collected approximately 15 days before vaccination. The chain is built from TRBV6-2 or TRBV6-3 and TRBJ2-7; D is ambiguous. Here the CDR3 reads CASSYSMVVYEQYF. CDR3 bases: TGTGCCAGCAGTTACTCGATGGTCGTCTACGAGCAGTACTTC.